This T cell receptor beta chain comes out of a study of PD-L1 blockade in urothelial cancer. The time point here: peripheral blood 6 weeks after treatment start. Notes on the study in general: Below-median pretreatment blood TCR clonality was a predictor of better survival.

The sample holds a few counts of this clone. What it binds is not known. PCRs each included synthetic TCR analog templates spiked in. Generated by immunoSEQ multiplex PCR, the TCRdb table keeps only in-frame clones and is missing some. The sample has 100,000 to 150,000 clones, roughly 82% seen once. There are 12 residues in the CDR3. The germline gives CDR1 KGHSH, CDR2 LQKENI. Between the trimmed V and J ends, which lost 6 bases and 4 bases, there was a span of 7 bases. The receptor was derived from a man in his forties or fifties with urothelial cancer. The chain recombines TRBV18 with TRBJ1-5; no clear D. The starting material was PBMCs, obtained around atezolizumab (anti-PD-L1) treatment. The CDR3 DNA is TGTGCCAGCTCGGAGGTAAATCAGCCCCAGCATTTT. This encodes CASSEVNQPQHF.